This T cell receptor (beta chain) came from a study of Graves' ophthalmopathy and Graves' hyperthyroidism (dated by TCRdb to 2016 to 2019). Notes on the research overall: Peripheral blood samples were taken at the time of initial diagnosis, before any treatment was given. To tell Graves' ophthalmopathy apart from Graves' hyperthyroidism, and to predict which patients would progress to ophthalmopathy, the study relied on TCR beta repertoire signatures. After sampling, hyperthyroidism patients received methimazole starting at 30 mg daily, and ophthalmopathy patients received high-dose intravenous methylprednisolone. The 90 to 100 discovery patients were randomly divided into training and test sets at a 7:3 ratio. In total, some 140 blood samples were TCR-sequenced: fewer than 50 ophthalmopathy, roughly 80 hyperthyroidism and some 17 hyperthyroidism-to-ophthalmopathy patients. T-cell repertoires of thyroid tissue and blood were compared in five or six hyperthyroidism patients. The independent validation cohort included 18 to 20 hyperthyroidism patients plus 17 patients who later progressed from hyperthyroidism to ophthalmopathy. A discovery set of 95 to 100 patients (43 ophthalmopathy, 55 to 60 stable hyperthyroidism) was enrolled to explore V-J signatures distinguishing ophthalmopathy from hyperthyroidism. The full study reports these points: No statistical method was used to set the sample size in advance, and the investigators knew which group each participant was assigned to. Ophthalmopathy was separated from stable hyperthyroidism by the 13-signature model with around 88% sensitivity and around 81% specificity in cross-validation and with 80%/75% in the test set. Among expanded thyroid clonotypes with frequency above 0.001, most also showed up in blood, which suggests that blood repertoires may reflect the thyroid immune response. In validation, the model predicted ophthalmopathy progression with about 70% sensitivity and roughly 72% specificity; eleven to twelve predicted patients were CT-confirmed with GO in a median of approximately 6.5 months.

Ophthalmopathy patients were characterized by moderately to severely active disease, a Clinical Activity Score of at least 3, a NOSPECS grade of at least 4, and a disease duration under 3 months. Patients were excluded if they had other autoimmune diseases, uncontrolled infections, pregnancy or lactation. Clinical symptoms, serum thyroxine, TRAb, thyroid ultrasound and orbital computed tomography formed the basis of the diagnosis. Using Ficoll-Paque density gradient centrifugation, PBMCs were isolated from about 9.4 ml of fresh peripheral blood. Total RNA was extracted using Trizol reagent, and RNA quality was checked on an Agilent 2100 Bioanalyzer. For repertoire sequencing, the TCR beta CDR3 regions were amplified from RNA transcripts. The first round of RT-PCR was done with HTBI primers and the Qiagen OneStep RT-PCR kit, and was followed by a second round of multiplex PCR, then size selection and purification. Libraries were sequenced paired-end with 100 bp reads on an Illumina HiSeq2000. For the original study's pipeline: SOAPnuke was used to process the reads, throwing out any read that had adapters, had uncalled bases, had a mean Phred below 15, or lacked an exact constant-primer or identifier match. High-quality paired reads were merged with COPE v1.2.5. Each unique nucleotide sequence was defined as a clonotype, and clonotypes were aligned to IMGT TRB V, D and J references with MiTCR v1.1. Only V-J combinations with frequency above 0.0001 were analysed, covering over 99% of repertoires. For each V-J combination, a TCR clonal expansion and chaos score was defined as F50 clonal expansion divided by the chaos observed in the TCRdist matrix. Welch's t-statistics and random forest were used to reduce features to about a dozen V-J combinations, which were fed into a naive Bayes classifier. Thyroid-blood repertoire similarity was quantified with the Morisita-Horn index. The public reads were reprocessed in TCRdb via fastp at Q25 and MiXCR, keeping in-frame beta chains. Merged by CDR3 protein, the rows form single entries marked with the most common genes and DNA. The V and J calls here are based on TCRdb, not the publication. In all, the sample holds almost 400,000 distinct CDR3 sequences, and around 19% of those were seen once. 1.5% to 2% of the sample belongs to the ten largest clones.

There are many counts of this clonotype. The antigen this receptor binds is unknown. One base away there is no much larger clone; base qualities are not given. The CDR3 contains 14 residues, cysteine and phenylalanine counted. The CDR3 DNA has 42 bases and is translated from base 1. CDR1 and CDR2, looked up from the germline V gene, are MDHEN and SYDVKM. Deletion took 6 bases off V and 3 bases off J, with a span of 12 bases between the germline ends. The chain is encoded by TRBV28 joined to TRBJ1-5; the best D guess is TRBD1, with 5 bases matching. This receptor was taken from a woman aged 18-29 years with Graves' ophthalmopathy. Donor details come from another sample of the same person, matched by shared clones. What was sequenced was peripheral blood. The encoded CDR3 is CASRPDSFNQPQHF. The DNA is TGTGCCAGCAGGCCTGACAGTTTCAATCAGCCCCAGCATTTT.